The source of this TCR beta chain is a study of molecular identifiers for immune sequencing clone quantification. This clonotype was detected only a few times. The CDR3 consists of 15 residues. The junction had 2 bases not matched to a gene; V was cut back by 1 base and J by 2 bases. CDR1 is DFQATT, CDR2 SNEGSKA, per germline (reference sequence). TCRdb reprocessed the PCR reads with MiXCR, giving one entry per CDR3 protein. The table has roughly 630,000 distinct CDR3 sequences, 25% seen once. The chain joins TRBV20-1 to TRBJ2-7; 13 bases line up with TRBD2. This clonotype originated in a human donor in good health. Some libraries in this study had Jurkat cell RNA spiked in. The specimen was naive CD8+ T cells from blood, with Jurkat cell RNA spiked in. Subset given: FACS-sorted CD8+CD4-CCR7+CD45RA+ naive T cells. The CDR3 reads CSARVGLAGPYEQYF. DNA for the CDR3: TGCAGTGCTAGAGTGGGACTAGCGGGGCCCTACGAGCAGTACTTC.